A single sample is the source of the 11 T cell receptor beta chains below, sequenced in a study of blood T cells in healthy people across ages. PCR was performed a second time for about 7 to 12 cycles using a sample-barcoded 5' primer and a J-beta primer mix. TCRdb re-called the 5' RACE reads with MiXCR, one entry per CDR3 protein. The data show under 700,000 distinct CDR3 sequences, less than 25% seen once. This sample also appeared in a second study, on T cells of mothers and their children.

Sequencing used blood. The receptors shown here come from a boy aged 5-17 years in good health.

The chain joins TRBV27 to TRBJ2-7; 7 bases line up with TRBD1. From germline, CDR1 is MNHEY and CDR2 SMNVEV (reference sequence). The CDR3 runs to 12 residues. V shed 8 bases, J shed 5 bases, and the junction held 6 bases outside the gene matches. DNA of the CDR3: TGTGCCAGCTCGACAGGGATCAACGAGCAGTACTTC. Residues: CASSTGINEQYF.

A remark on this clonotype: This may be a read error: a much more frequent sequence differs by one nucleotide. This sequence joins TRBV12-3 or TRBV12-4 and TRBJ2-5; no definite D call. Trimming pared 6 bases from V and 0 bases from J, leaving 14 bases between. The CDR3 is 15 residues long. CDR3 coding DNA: TGTGCCAGCAGACTAAGCACACGGAACCAAGAGACCCAGTACTTC. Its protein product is CASRLSTRNQETQYF.

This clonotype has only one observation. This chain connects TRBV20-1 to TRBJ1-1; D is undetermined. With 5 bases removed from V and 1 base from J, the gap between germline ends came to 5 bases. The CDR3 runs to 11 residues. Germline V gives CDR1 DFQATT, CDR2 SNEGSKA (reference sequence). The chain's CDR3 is CSAFENTEAFF. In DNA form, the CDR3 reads TGCAGTGCTTTCGAGAACACTGAAGCTTTCTTT.

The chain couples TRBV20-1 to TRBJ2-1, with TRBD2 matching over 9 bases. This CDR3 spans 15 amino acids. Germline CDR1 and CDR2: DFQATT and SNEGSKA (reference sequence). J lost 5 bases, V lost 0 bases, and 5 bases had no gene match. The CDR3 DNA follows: TGCAGTGCTAGAGATATCGCTAGCGGGAACAATGAGCAGTTCTTC. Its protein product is CSARDIASGNNEQFF.

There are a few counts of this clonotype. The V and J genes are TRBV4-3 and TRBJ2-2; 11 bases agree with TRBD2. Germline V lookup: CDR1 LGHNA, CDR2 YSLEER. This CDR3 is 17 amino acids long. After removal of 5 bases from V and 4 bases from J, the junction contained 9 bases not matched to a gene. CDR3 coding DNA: TGCGCCAGCAGCGTCCGACTAGCGGGGCCGGTCACCGGGGAGCTGTTTTTT. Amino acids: CASSVRLAGPVTGELFF.

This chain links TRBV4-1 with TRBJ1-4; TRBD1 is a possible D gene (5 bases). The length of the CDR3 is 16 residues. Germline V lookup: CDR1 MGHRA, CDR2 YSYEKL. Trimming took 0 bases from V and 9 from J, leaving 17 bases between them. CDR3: CASSQEGRGGEKKLFF. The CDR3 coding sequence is TGCGCCAGCAGCCAAGAGGGGCGGGGAGGGGAAAAAAAACTGTTTTTT.

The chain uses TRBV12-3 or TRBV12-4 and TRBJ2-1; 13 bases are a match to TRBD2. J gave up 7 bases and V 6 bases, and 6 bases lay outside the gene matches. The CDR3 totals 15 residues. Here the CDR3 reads CASSNWTSGGNEQFF. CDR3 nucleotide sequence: TGTGCCAGCAGCAACTGGACTAGCGGGGGAAATGAGCAGTTCTTC.

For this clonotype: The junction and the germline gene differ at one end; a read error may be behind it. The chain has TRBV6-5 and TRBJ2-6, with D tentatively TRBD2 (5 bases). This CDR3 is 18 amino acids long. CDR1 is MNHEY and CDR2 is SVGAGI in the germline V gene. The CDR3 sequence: CTSSYSNSGGSGANVLTF. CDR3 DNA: TGTACCAGCAGTTACTCTAATTCAGGAGGCTCTGGGGCCAACGTCCTGACTTTC.

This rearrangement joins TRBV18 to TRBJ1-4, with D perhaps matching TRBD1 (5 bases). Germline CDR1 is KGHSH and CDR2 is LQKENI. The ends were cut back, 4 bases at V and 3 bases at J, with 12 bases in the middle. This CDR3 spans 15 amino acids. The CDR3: CASSLNAGPNEKLFF. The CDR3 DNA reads TGTGCCAGCTCACTTAATGCGGGGCCTAATGAAAAACTGTTTTTT.

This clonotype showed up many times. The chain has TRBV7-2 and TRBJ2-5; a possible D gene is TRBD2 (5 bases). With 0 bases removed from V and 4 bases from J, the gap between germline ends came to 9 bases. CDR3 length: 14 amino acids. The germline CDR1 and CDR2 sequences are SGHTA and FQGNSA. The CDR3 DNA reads TGTGCCAGCAGCTTAGCAGGGAGTGGAGAGACCCAGTACTTC. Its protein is CASSLAGSGETQYF.

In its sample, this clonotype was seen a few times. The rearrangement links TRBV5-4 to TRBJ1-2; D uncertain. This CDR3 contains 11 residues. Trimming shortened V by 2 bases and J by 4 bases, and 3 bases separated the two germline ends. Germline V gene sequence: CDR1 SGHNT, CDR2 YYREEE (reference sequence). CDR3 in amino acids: CASSFSYGYTF. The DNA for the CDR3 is TGTGCCAGCAGCTTTAGCTATGGCTACACCTTC. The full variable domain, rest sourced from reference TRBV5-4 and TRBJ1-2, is ETGVTQSPTHLIKTRGQQVTLRCSSQSGHNTVSWYQQALGQGPQFIFQYYREEENGRGNFPPRFSGLQFPNYSSELNVNALELDDSALYLCASSFSYGYTFGSGTRLTVV.